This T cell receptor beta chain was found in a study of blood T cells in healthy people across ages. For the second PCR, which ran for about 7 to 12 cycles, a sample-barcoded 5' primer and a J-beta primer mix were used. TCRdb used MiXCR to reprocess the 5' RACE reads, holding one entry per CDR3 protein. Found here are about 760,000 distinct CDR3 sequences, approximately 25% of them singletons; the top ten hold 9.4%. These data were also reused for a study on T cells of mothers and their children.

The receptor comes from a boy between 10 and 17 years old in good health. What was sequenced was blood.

Here the CDR3 reads CASTEDRGPYNEQFF. In DNA, the CDR3 is TGTGCCAGCACTGAAGACCGGGGGCCCTACAATGAGCAGTTCTTC. The chain links TRBV3-1 to TRBJ2-1, with D perhaps given as TRBD1 or TRBD2 (6 bases each). Germline CDR1 and CDR2: LGHDT and YNNKEL (reference sequence). CDR3 length: 15 residues. Trimming shortened V by 7 bases and J by 2 bases, and 15 bases separated the two germline ends.